These 8 T cell receptor beta chains came from one sample sequenced in a study of CD8 T cell repertoires and HIV-1 epitope variants. The data were produced by immunoSEQ multiplex PCR, yet TCRdb's version contains in-frame clones alone and is incomplete. The table records 4,000 to 5,500 clones, less than 75% of them present only once. These TCRs' antigens remain unknown. Source material: cultured CD8+ T cells derived from PBMCs. The origin of the receptors is a male donor with HIV.

The chain is built from TRBV5-4 and TRBJ2-2; no definite D call. Trimming removed 0 bases at V and 0 bases at J, with 3 bases between. The germline V gene encodes CDR1 SGHNT and CDR2 YYREEE (reference sequence). The CDR3 is 14 residues long. The CDR3: CASSLGPNTGELFF. For the CDR3, the DNA is TGTGCCAGCAGCTTGGGGCCGAACACCGGGGAGCTGTTTTTT.

A few counts support this clone. The chain uses TRBV4-2 and TRBJ2-5, with 8 nucleotides matching TRBD2. Trimming removed 1 base from V and 1 base from J; junction bases left unmatched: 5. Germline V gene sequence: CDR1 LGHNA, CDR2 YNFKEQ. The CDR3 is 16 residues long. The CDR3 bases are TGTGCCAGCAGCCAAGCAGCGGGGGCGGGCCAAGAGACCCAGTACTTC. Protein sequence: CASSQAAGAGQETQYF.

The V gene is TRBV4-1, the J gene TRBJ2-7; 7 bases match TRBD2. In germline, CDR1 is MGHRA, CDR2 YSYEKL. This CDR3 is built from 15 residues. The junction had 4 bases not matched to a gene; V was cut back by 1 base and J by 1 base. The CDR3, as DNA: TGCGCCAGCAGCCAAGGAGCGGGGAGTTCCTACGAGCAGTACTTC. It translates to CASSQGAGSSYEQYF.

The chain combines TRBV9 with TRBJ1-1; no reliable D call. The V end lost 0 bases, the J end lost 7 bases, and 13 bases lay between the germline ends. The CDR3 length is 14 residues. CDR1 is SGDLS and CDR2 is YYNGEE in the germline V gene. The CDR3: CASSVVEDTLEAFF. The CDR3 nucleotides read TGTGCCAGCAGCGTAGTAGAAGATACCCTTGAAGCTTTCTTT.

V is TRBV9 and J is TRBJ1-1; D gene unclear. Between the trimmed V and J ends, which lost 0 bases and 4 bases, there was a span of 7 bases. Germline V CDR1 and CDR2: SGDLS, YYNGEE. This CDR3 region has 13 residues. CDR3 amino acids: CASSVGLVTEAFF. DNA for the CDR3: TGTGCCAGCAGCGTAGGATTGGTCACTGAAGCTTTCTTT.

This chain's CDR3 is CASSLKPSGANVLTF. In DNA, the CDR3 is TGTGCCAGCAGCTTGAAACCCTCTGGGGCCAACGTCCTGACTTTC. The rearrangement uses TRBV5-6 and TRBJ2-6; D not certain. The length of the CDR3 is 15 residues. CDR1 is SGHDT, CDR2 YYEEEE, per germline. Deletions cut 1 base from V and 0 bases from J, with 5 bases between.

This clone was seen once. The chain joins TRBV5-4 to TRBJ2-2, with 9 bases lining up with TRBD1. The ends lost 0 bases at V and 3 bases at J; junction bases unmatched: 0. This CDR3 is built from 15 residues. Germline CDR1 reads SGHNT; CDR2 reads YYREEE (reference sequence). The DNA of the CDR3 is TGTGCCAGCAGCTTGGGACAGGGGGACACCGGGGAGCTGTTTTTT. Translated: CASSLGQGDTGELFF.

The CDR3 sequence is CASSPRPGGAAFF. For the CDR3, the DNA is TGTGCCAGCAGCCCCAGACCGGGCGGCGCAGCTTTCTTT. The rearrangement joins TRBV5-6 to TRBJ1-1; D ambiguous. CDR3 length: 13 amino acids. From germline, CDR1 is SGHDT and CDR2 YYEEEE. V lost 4 bases to trimming and J lost 10 bases, with 17 bases between them.